Detailed here is one T cell receptor (beta chain). Antigen unknown. The sample comes from a study of cytomegalovirus exposure and HLA in healthy donors. Study-level findings and limits: It was reportedly the case that the classifier diagnosed cytomegalovirus status with high specificity and sensitivity. Sequences of the TCR beta chain were said to predict the HLA-A and HLA-B alleles of most subjects accurately. More clonal expansion characterized HLA-associated TCR beta chains than equally common others in a later analysis.

The study ran its PCR with 60 Vbeta and 13 Jbeta primers. TCRdb's copy holds only in-frame clones and misses some; the assay was immunoSEQ multiplex PCR. Of roughly 140,000 clones in the sample, around 65% were seen once. The sequence derives from a young woman in good health and CMV-seropositive. The sequencing sample was made of PBMCs.

CDR3 in DNA: TGCGCCAGCAGCCAAGATCTTGAAGGGGTGGAGCAGTTCTTC. Protein: CASSQDLEGVEQFF. The chain links TRBV4-1 to TRBJ2-1; weak D call: TRBD1 (5 bases). The CDR3 is 14 amino acids. Germline values: CDR1 MGHRA, CDR2 YSYEKL. V gave up 0 bases and J gave up 10 bases, with 13 bases separating them.